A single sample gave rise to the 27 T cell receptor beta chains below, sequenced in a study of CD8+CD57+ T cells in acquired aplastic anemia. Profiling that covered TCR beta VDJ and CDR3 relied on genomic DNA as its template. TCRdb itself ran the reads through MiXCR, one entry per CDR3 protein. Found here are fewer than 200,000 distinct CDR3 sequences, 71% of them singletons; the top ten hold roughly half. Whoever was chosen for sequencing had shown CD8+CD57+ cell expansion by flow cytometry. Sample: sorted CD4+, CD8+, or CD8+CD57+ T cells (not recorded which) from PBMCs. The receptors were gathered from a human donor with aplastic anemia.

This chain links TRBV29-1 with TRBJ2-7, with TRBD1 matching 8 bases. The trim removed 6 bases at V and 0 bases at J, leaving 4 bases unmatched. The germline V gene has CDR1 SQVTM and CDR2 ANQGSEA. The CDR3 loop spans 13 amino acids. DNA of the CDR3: TGCAGCGTGCGGACAGGGCACTCCTACGAGCAGTACTTC. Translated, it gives CSVRTGHSYEQYF.

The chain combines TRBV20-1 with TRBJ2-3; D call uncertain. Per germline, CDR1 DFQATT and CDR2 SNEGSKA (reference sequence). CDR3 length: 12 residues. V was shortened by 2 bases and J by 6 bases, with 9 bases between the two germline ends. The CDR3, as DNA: TGCAGTGCTAGACCCGAGAAGGATACGCAGTATTTT. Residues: CSARPEKDTQYF.

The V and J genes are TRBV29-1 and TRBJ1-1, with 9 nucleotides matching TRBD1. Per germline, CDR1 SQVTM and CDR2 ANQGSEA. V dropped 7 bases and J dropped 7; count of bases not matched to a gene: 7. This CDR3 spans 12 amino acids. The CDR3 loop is CSASTGGNEAFF. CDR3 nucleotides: TGCAGCGCCTCGACAGGGGGGAATGAAGCTTTCTTT. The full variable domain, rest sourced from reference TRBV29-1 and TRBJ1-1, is SAVISQKPSRDICQRGTSLTIQCQVDSQVTMMFWYRQQPGQSLTLIATANQGSEATYESGFVIDKFPISRPNLTFSTLTVSNMSPEDSSIYLCSASTGGNEAFFGQGTRLTVV.

This chain's CDR3 is CASSPYRELTEAFF. The CDR3, as DNA: TGTGCCAGCAGCCCCTATCGCGAGCTCACTGAAGCTTTCTTT. The chain employs TRBV7-2 and TRBJ1-1; the D is unclear. The germline gives CDR1 SGHTA, CDR2 FQGNSA. The CDR3 sequence is 14 residues long. V lost 5 bases to trimming and J lost 4 bases, with 14 bases between them.

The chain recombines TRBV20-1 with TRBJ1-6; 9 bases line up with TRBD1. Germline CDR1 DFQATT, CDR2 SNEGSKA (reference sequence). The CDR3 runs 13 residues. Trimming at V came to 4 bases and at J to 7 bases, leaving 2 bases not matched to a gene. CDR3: CSAKGQGNSPLHF. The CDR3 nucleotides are TGCAGTGCTAAGGGACAGGGCAATTCACCCCTCCACTTT.

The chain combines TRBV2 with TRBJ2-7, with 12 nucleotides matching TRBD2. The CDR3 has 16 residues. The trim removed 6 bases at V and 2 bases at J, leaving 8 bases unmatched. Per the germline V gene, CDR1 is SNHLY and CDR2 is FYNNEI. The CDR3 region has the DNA TGTGCCAGCAGCGTCATGACTAGCGGGGGCCCCTACGAGCAGTACTTC. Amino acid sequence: CASSVMTSGGPYEQYF.

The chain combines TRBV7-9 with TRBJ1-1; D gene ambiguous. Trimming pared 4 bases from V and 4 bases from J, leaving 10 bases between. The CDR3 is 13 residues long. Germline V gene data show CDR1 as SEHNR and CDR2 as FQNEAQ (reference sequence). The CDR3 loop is CASSWPGRTEAFF. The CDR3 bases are TGTGCCAGCAGCTGGCCAGGTCGCACTGAAGCTTTCTTT. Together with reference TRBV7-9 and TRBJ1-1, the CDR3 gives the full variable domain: DTGVSQNPRHKITKRGQNVTFRCDPISEHNRLYWYRQTLGQGPEFLTYFQNEAQLEKSRLLSDRFSAERPKGSFSTLEIQRTEQGDSAMYLCASSWPGRTEAFFGQGTRLTVV.

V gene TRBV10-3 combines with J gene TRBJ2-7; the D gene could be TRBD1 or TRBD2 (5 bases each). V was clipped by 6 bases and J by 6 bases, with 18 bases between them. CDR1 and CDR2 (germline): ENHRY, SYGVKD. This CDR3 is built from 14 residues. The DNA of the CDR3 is TGTGCCATCAGCCCCCAAGGGGCCGGAGGCGAGCAGTACTTC. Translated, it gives CAISPQGAGGEQYF.

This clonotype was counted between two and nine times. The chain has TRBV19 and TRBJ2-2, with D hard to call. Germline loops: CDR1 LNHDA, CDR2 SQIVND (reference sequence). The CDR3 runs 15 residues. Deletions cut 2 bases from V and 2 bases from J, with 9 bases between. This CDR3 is CASSITWTNTGELFF. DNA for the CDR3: TGTGCCAGTAGTATAACCTGGACCAACACCGGGGAGCTGTTTTTT.

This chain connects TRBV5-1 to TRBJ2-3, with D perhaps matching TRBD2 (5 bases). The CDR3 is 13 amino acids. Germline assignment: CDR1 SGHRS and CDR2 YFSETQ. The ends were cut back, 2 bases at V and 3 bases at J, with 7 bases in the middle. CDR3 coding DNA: TGCGCCAGCAGCTTCGGGGAAACAGATACGCAGTATTTT. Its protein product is CASSFGETDTQYF.

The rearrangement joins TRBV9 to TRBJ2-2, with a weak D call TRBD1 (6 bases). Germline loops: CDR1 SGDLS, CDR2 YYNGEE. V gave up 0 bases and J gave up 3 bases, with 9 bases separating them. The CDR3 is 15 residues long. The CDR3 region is CASSVDREYTGELFF. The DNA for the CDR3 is TGTGCCAGCAGCGTAGACAGGGAATACACCGGGGAGCTGTTTTTT.

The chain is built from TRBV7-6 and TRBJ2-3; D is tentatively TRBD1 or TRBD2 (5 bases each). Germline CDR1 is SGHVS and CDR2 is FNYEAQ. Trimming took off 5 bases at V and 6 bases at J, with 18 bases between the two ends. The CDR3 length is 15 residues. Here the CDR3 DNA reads TGTGCCAGCAGCAGGGGACCCCAAGAGTCGGATACGCAGTATTTT. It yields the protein CASSRGPQESDTQYF.

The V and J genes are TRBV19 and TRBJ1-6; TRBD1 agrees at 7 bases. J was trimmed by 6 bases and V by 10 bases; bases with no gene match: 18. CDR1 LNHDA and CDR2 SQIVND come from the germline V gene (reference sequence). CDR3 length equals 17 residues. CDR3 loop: CATRQRLTGDRNSPLHF. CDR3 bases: TGTGCCACCAGACAACGACTAACAGGGGACCGTAATTCACCCCTCCACTTT.

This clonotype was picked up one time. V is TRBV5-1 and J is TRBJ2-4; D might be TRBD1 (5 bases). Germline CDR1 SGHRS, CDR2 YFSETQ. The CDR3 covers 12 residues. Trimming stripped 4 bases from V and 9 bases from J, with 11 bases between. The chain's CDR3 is CASSPQGSIQYF. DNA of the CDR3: TGCGCCAGCAGCCCCCAGGGTAGCATTCAGTACTTC. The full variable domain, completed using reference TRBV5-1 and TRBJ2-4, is KAGVTQTPRYLIKTRGQQVTLSCSPISGHRSVSWYQQTPGQGLQFLFEYFSETQRNKGNFPGRFSGRQFSNSRSEMNVSTLELGDSALYLCASSPQGSIQYFGAGTRLSVL.

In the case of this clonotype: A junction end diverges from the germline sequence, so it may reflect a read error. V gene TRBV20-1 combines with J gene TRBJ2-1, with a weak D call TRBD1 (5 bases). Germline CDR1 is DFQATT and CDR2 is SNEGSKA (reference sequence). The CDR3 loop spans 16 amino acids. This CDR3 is CSARDNVGQGYDEQFF. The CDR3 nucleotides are TGCAGTGCTAGAGATAACGTTGGGCAGGGCTACGATGAGCAGTTCTTC.

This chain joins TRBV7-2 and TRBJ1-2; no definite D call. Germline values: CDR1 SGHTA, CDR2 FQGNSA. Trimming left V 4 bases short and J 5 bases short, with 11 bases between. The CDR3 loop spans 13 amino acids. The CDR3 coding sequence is TGTGCCAGCAGCTCGAGGCGGGGATATGGCTACACCTTC. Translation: CASSSRRGYGYTF.

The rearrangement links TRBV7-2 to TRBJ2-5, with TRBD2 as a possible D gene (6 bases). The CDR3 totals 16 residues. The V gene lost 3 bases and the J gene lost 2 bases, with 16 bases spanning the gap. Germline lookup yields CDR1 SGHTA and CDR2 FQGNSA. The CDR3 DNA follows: TGTGCCAGCAGCTTGCAGGTTAGCGGTCCTCAAGAGACCCAGTACTTC. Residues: CASSLQVSGPQETQYF.

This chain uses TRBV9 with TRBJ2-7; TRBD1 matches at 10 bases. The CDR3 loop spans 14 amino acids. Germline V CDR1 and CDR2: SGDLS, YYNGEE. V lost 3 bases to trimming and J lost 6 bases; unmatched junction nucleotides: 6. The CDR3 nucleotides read TGTGCCAGCAGCGGCCGGGACAGGGGTCCCGAGCAGTACTTC. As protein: CASSGRDRGPEQYF.

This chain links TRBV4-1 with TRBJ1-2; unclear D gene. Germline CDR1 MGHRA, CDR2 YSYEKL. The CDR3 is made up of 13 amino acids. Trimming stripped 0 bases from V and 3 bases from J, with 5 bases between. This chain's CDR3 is CASSQETHYGYTF. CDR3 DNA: TGCGCCAGCAGCCAAGAAACACACTATGGCTACACCTTC.

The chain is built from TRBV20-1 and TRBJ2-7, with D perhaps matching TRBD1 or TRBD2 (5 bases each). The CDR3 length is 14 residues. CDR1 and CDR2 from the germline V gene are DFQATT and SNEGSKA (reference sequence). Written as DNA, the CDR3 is TGCAGCGTTTGTCGTGTTGAGGGGACCTACGAGCAGTACTTC. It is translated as CSVCRVEGTYEQYF.

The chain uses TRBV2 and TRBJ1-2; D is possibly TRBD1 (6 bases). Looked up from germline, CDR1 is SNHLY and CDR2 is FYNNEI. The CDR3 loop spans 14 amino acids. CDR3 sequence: CDRITGIANYGYTF. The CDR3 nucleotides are TGTGACAGAATAACAGGGATCGCTAACTATGGCTACACCTTC.

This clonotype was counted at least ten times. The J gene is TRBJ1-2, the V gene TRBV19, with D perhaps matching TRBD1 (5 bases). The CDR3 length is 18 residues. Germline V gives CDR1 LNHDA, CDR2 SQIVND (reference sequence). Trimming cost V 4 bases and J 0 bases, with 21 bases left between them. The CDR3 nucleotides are TGTGCCAGTAGTACCGCGCATATCCAGGGCCTTTCTAACTATGGCTACACCTTC. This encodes CASSTAHIQGLSNYGYTF.

The CDR3 sequence is CASSSGLDTEAFF. Here the CDR3 DNA reads TGTGCCAGCAGCAGCGGACTTGACACTGAAGCTTTCTTT. The chain links TRBV7-9 to TRBJ1-1; D ambiguous. Germline values: CDR1 SEHNR, CDR2 FQNEAQ (reference sequence). The V end lost 5 bases, the J end lost 3 bases, and 10 bases lay between the germline ends. The CDR3 sequence is 13 residues long.

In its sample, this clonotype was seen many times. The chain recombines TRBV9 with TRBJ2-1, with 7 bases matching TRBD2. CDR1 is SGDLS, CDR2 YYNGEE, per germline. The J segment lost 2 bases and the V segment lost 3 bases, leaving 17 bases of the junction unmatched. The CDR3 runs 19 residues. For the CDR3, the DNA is TGTGCCAGCAGCGGTTCCCTGACTAGCTTAAACAACCCCTACAATGAGCAGTTCTTC. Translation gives CASSGSLTSLNNPYNEQFF.

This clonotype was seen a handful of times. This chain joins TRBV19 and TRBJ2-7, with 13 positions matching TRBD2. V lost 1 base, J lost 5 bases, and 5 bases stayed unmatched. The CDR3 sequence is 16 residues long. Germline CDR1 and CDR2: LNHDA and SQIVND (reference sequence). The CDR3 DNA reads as TGTGCCAGTAGTATAGTGACTAGCGGGAGGTCCCACGAGCAGTACTTC. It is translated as CASSIVTSGRSHEQYF.

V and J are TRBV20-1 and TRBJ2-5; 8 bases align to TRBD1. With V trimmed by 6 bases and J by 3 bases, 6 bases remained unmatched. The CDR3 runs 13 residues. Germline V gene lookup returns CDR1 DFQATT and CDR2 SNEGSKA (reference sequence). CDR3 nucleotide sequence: TGCAGTGCCCCACGGGGACAGGAAGAGACCCAGTACTTC. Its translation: CSAPRGQEETQYF.

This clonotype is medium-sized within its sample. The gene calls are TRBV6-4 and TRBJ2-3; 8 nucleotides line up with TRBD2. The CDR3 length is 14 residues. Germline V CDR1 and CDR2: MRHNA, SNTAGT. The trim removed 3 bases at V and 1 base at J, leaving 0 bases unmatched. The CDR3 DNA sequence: TGTGCCAGCAGTGAAGCGGGGGGCACAGATACGCAGTATTTT. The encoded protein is CASSEAGGTDTQYF.